This T cell receptor beta chain comes out of a study of molecular identifiers for immune sequencing clone quantification. Study at large: Five portions were made in replicates from RNA of approximately 22,000 or 94,000 naive CD8 cells, and four underwent sequencing.

This CDR3 comprises 19 residues. CDR1 is SGHRS and CDR2 is YFSETQ in the germline V gene. The junction had 7 bases not matched to a gene; V was cut back by 0 bases and J by 0 bases. Generation of bulk TCR libraries relied on previously described methods and listed TCR primers. TCRdb analysed the PCR reads with MiXCR anew, one entry per CDR3 protein. The sample holds approximately 550,000 distinct CDR3 sequences, about 26% seen once. Sorted naive CD8 T cells, 20,000 to 1,000,000, were sequenced from 10%, 30% or 50% RNA. A CD8+CD4-CCR7+CD45RA+ gate was used to sort naive CD8 T cells. This clonotype was found many times.

This chain links TRBV5-1 with TRBJ2-6; 9 bases match TRBD1. The origin of this receptor is a human donor in good health. Some libraries in this study had Jurkat cell RNA spiked in. Sequencing used naive CD8+ T cells from blood, with Jurkat cell RNA spiked in. The subset here: FACS-sorted CD8+CD4-CCR7+CD45RA+ naive T cells. CDR3 protein: CASSLEHRGLFSGANVLTF. CDR3 DNA: TGCGCCAGCAGCTTGGAGCACAGGGGGCTTTTCTCTGGGGCCAACGTCCTGACTTTC.